Presented here are 17 T cell receptor beta chains from one specimen sequenced in a study of tumor T cells in aggressive B-cell lymphoma (dated by TCRdb to about 2017). Library creation used the immunoSEQ multiplex PCR assay. TCRdb took over this immuneACCESS table, retaining in-frame rearrangements with V and J assigned. Such tables are incomplete; in checked studies, under half of the missing clones stem from an unresolved V gene, and the remainder is unexplained. Counted in this sample were about 2,900 clones; less than 85% of them appeared once. The top ten clones comprise about a sixth of the sample. Sequencing used tumor tissue. The receptors derive from an adult with diffuse large B cell lymphoma.

This clone was detected only once. The V call is TRBV10-3, the J call TRBJ2-5; TRBD1 agrees at 7 bases. With V trimmed by 11 bases and J by 4 bases, 7 bases remained unmatched. The CDR3 loop spans 12 amino acids. Germline-derived CDR1 and CDR2 are ENHRY and SYGVKD. This chain's CDR3 is CASQGDGETQYF. The CDR3 DNA reads as TGTGCCTCCCAGGGGGACGGAGAGACCCAGTACTTC.

The J gene is TRBJ1-2, the V gene TRBV7-2, with D perhaps matching TRBD1 (6 bases). The CDR3 has 12 residues. V was pared by 2 bases and J by 7 bases, with 8 bases between. The germline V gene encodes CDR1 SGHTA and CDR2 FQGNSA. The CDR3 coding sequence is TGTGCCAGCAGCTTACAGGGGACTGGCTACACCTTC. Protein product: CASSLQGTGYTF.

Sample share makes this clone large. The chain recombines TRBV7-6 with TRBJ2-5; perhaps TRBD1 as D (6 bases). The CDR3 totals 13 residues. V lost 2 bases and J 4 bases, leaving 8 bases between the germline ends. CDR1 and CDR2 from the germline V gene are SGHVS and FNYEAQ. The CDR3 nucleotides are TGTGCCAGCAGCTTAAGGGGGAGAGAGACCCAGTACTTC. It yields the protein CASSLRGRETQYF.

This chain connects TRBV4-2 to TRBJ2-3; 12 bases are a match to TRBD2. This CDR3 is 16 amino acids long. Germline lookup yields CDR1 LGHNA and CDR2 YNFKEQ. The V and J ends lost 1 base and 4 bases, in that order; junction bases with no gene match: 3. CDR3 nucleotide sequence: TGTGCCAGCAGCCAAGGGGCTAGCGGGGGGGCAGATACGCAGTATTTT. Translating gives CASSQGASGGADTQYF.

This sequence joins TRBV6-1 and TRBJ2-5; possible D gene TRBD2, 7 bases. The CDR3 has 14 amino acids. Germline V gene lookup returns CDR1 MNHNS and CDR2 SASEGT. The V end was cut by 7 bases, the J end by 5 bases, with 17 bases between. CDR3 coding DNA: TGTGCCAGCAAGGGGTACGGGGGGCTTGAGACCCAGTACTTC. It encodes CASKGYGGLETQYF.

With regard to this clone: This same CDR3 is encoded by further DNA sequences in the sample. The gene calls are TRBV5-4 and TRBJ2-6; tentatively, D is TRBD2 (6 bases). Germline CDR1 is SGHNT and CDR2 is YYREEE (reference sequence). The germline V and J ends were trimmed by 4 bases and 4 bases, with 21 bases remaining between them. The CDR3 contains 18 residues. CDR3 region: CASSPGLRGVGGANVLTF. The CDR3 DNA reads as TGTGCCAGCAGCCCGGGACTCAGAGGGGTGGGAGGGGCCAACGTCCTGACTTTC. Using reference TRBV5-4 and TRBJ2-6 for the parts outside the CDR3, the full variable domain is ETGVTQSPTHLIKTRGQQVTLRCSSQSGHNTVSWYQQALGQGPQFIFQYYREEENGRGNFPPRFSGLQFPNYSSELNVNALELDDSALYLCASSPGLRGVGGANVLTFGAGSRLTVL.

The chain combines TRBV7-9 with TRBJ2-2; a possible D gene is TRBD1 (5 bases). Trimming took off 7 bases at V and 5 bases at J, with 20 bases between the two ends. The germline gives CDR1 SEHNR, CDR2 FQNEAQ (reference sequence). The CDR3 runs 16 residues. The CDR3 DNA reads TGTGCCAGCACCGAGTGGGCCTTAGGGGTAACCGGGGAGCTGTTTTTT. This codes for CASTEWALGVTGELFF.

The chain is built from TRBV30 and TRBJ1-4; 7 nucleotides align to TRBD1. Unmatched junction bases numbered 5, after V lost 2 bases and J lost 5 bases. The CDR3 spans 14 residues. CDR1 and CDR2 (germline): GTSNPN, SVGIG (reference sequence). In DNA, the CDR3 is TGTGCCTGGAGTCAGGGACAGATCAATGAAAAACTGTTTTTT. Translated, it gives CAWSQGQINEKLFF.

This chain connects TRBV4-2 to TRBJ2-7; 7 nucleotides match TRBD1. The germline CDR1 and CDR2 sequences are LGHNA and YNFKEQ. The V gene end was trimmed by 9 bases and the J gene end by 3 bases; junction bases not matched to a gene: 8. The CDR3 covers 13 residues. CDR3 in DNA: TGTGCCAGGGGCAGGGGGAAGATCTACGAGCAGTACTTC. This sequence encodes CARGRGKIYEQYF.

This chain connects TRBV15 to TRBJ2-5, with TRBD1 matching 9 bases. Germline V gene sequence: CDR1 LNHNV, CDR2 YYDKDF (reference sequence). This CDR3 is 14 amino acids long. With V trimmed by 3 bases and J by 5 bases, 4 bases remained unmatched. The CDR3 sequence is CATSRDRGGETQYF. The CDR3 region has the DNA TGTGCCACCAGCAGGGACAGGGGCGGCGAGACCCAGTACTTC.

This clone showed up just once. This sequence joins TRBV6-5 and TRBJ2-2, with TRBD2 identical over 9 bases. CDR3 length equals 16 residues. V gave up 6 bases and J gave up 5 bases; unmatched junction bases: 10. Germline CDR1 reads MNHEY; CDR2 reads SVGAGI. CDR3 nucleotides: TGTGCCAGCAGCTACCTTAGCGGGGGAGCGACCGGGGAGCTGTTTTTT. Residues: CASSYLSGGATGELFF.

This clone has a handful of counts. The CDR3 bases are TGTGCCAGCAGCCAAGATCGGGGGACTAGCGGGGGTAAGGAGACCCAGTACTTC. Amino acid sequence: CASSQDRGTSGGKETQYF. The V call is TRBV14, the J call TRBJ2-5; the match to TRBD2 covers 14 bases. Germline CDR1 is SGHDN and CDR2 is FVKESK. CDR3 length equals 18 residues. J lost 5 bases, V lost 0 bases, and 8 bases had no gene match.

The rearrangement joins TRBV20-1 to TRBJ1-2; no firm D call. CDR3 length equals 11 residues. The V end was cut by 5 bases, the J end by 8 bases, with 12 bases between. The germline V gene has CDR1 DFQATT and CDR2 SNEGSKA (reference sequence). The CDR3, as DNA: TGCAGTGCTCCCGGGGTTGGGGGCTACACCTTC. Encoded protein: CSAPGVGGYTF.

This clone rates as large. The chain has TRBV4-2 and TRBJ1-1; perhaps TRBD1 as D (6 bases). CDR3 length: 16 amino acids. From germline, CDR1 is LGHNA and CDR2 YNFKEQ. V dropped 1 base and J dropped 1 base, with 13 bases sitting between them. The CDR3 DNA reads TGTGCCAGCAGCCAAGTTGGGGGCATCCAGAACACTGAAGCTTTCTTT. Protein: CASSQVGGIQNTEAFF.

The J gene is TRBJ2-7, the V gene TRBV18; 9 nucleotides agree with TRBD1. The CDR3 runs to 15 residues. Germline CDR1 KGHSH, CDR2 LQKENI. Trimming took 3 bases from V and 5 from J; bases not matched to a gene: 8. The CDR3 DNA follows: TGTGCCAGCTCACCTCAGGGACAGGGAGAGGACGAGCAGTACTTC. Its protein is CASSPQGQGEDEQYF.

Remarks on this clone: Germline and junction disagree at one end, which may indicate a read error. Additional DNA sequences in this sample encode the identical CDR3. This chain links TRBV2 with TRBJ2-3, with TRBD1 matching 8 bases. The CDR3 has 16 residues. Germline CDR1 is SNHLY and CDR2 is FYNNEI. CDR3 DNA sequence: TGTGCCAGCAGGGTAGAGCAGGGGGCTGGGACAGATACACAGTATTTT. It codes for CASRVEQGAGTDTQYF.

The chain joins TRBV7-9 to TRBJ2-1, with TRBD1 matching 7 bases. The germline V gene encodes CDR1 SEHNR and CDR2 FQNEAQ (reference sequence). V was pared by 7 bases and J by 8 bases, with 11 bases of the junction left unmatched. The CDR3 has 14 residues. The CDR3 DNA follows: TGTGCCAGCACCAAGGGACAGCCGTGGGATGAGCAGTTCTTC. It translates to CASTKGQPWDEQFF.